This T cell receptor beta chain stems from a study of cytomegalovirus exposure and HLA in healthy donors. Generated by immunoSEQ multiplex PCR, the TCRdb table keeps only in-frame clones and is missing some. The sample holds some 140,000 clones, around 84% seen once. Trimming shortened V by 6 bases and J by 1 base, and 8 bases separated the two germline ends. In germline, CDR1 is WNHNN, CDR2 SYGVQD (reference sequence). This CDR3 is built from 13 residues. As to this clone: Its specificity is not known.

Study findings and constraints: Through in vitro validation, three CMV-associated chains were shown to be specific for CMV antigens. A classifier reportedly called cytomegalovirus status with high sensitivity and specificity. Cytomegalovirus-associated TCR beta chains were listed, numbering 150 to 200. Rare sequences made up most TCRs, while some public TCRs were found in many donors.

V gene TRBV10-1 combines with J gene TRBJ2-3, with D possibly TRBD1 on 6 matching bases. The sequence was obtained from a human donor in good health. The specimen sequenced was PBMCs. The CDR3 loop is CASSPGGTDTQYF. In DNA form, the CDR3 reads TGCGCCAGCAGCCCAGGGGGCACAGATACGCAGTATTTT.